This T cell receptor (beta chain) was recorded in a study of T cells in localized non-small cell lung cancer. Here immunoSEQ multiplex PCR was the method, and the copy in TCRdb shows in-frame clones only, minus some. The sample carries 35,000 to 50,000 clones, 70% to 80% recorded once. This clone has just one count. This CDR3 spans 19 amino acids. CDR1 and CDR2 from the germline V gene are LGHNA and YNFKEQ. The J segment lost 2 bases and the V segment lost 2 bases, leaving 16 bases of the junction unmatched. This sample comprised PBMCs, obtained before any cancer treatment. The receptor was isolated from a woman between 35 and 75 years old with stage II squamous cell lung carcinoma. The gene calls are TRBV4-2 and TRBJ2-7; 9 bases map to TRBD2. In DNA, the CDR3 is TGTGCCAGCAGCCAACCTGCGGGCGGAATAGGCGGGAGGGCCTACGAGCAGTACTTC. Its protein product is CASSQPAGGIGGRAYEQYF.